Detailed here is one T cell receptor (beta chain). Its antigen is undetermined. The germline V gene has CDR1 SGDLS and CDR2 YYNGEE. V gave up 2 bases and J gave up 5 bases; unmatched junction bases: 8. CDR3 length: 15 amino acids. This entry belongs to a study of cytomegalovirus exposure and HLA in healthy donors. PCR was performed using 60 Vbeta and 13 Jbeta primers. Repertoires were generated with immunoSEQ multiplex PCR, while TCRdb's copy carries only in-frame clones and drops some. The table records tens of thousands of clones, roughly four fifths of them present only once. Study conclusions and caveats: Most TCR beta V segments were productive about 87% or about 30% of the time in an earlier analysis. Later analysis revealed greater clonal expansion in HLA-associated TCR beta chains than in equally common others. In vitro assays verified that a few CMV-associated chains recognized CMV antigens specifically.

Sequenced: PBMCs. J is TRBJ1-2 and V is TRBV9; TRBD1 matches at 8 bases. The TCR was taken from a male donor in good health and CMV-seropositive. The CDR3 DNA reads TGTGCCAGCAGCGTGAGCGACAGGGGTGGGTATGGCTACACCTTC. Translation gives CASSVSDRGGYGYTF.